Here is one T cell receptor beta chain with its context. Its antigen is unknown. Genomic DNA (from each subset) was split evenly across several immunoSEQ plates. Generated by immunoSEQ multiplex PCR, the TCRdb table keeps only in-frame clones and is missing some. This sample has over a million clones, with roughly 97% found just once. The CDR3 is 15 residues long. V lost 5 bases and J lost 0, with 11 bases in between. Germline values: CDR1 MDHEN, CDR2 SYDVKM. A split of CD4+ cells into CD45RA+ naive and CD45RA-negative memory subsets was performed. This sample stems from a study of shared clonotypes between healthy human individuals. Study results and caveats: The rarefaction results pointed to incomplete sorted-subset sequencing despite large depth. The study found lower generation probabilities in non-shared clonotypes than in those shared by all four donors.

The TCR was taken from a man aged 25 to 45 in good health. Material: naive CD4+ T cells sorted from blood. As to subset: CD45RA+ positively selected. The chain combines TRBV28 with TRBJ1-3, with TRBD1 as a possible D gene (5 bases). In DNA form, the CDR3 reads TGTGCCAGCAGTACAGGAGCCCTCTCTGGAAACACCATATATTTT. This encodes CASSTGALSGNTIYF.